Following are 7 T cell receptor beta chains from one sample sequenced in a study of CD8+CD57+ T cells in acquired aplastic anemia. According to the study, genomic DNA was the template for TCR beta VDJ and CDR3 profiling. TCRdb itself ran the reads through MiXCR, one entry per CDR3 protein. Here the sample spans some 180,000 distinct CDR3 sequences, less than 55% being singletons. The specimen was sorted CD4+, CD8+, or CD8+CD57+ T cells (not recorded which) from PBMCs. The receptor set was obtained from a human donor in good health.

This sequence joins TRBV24-1 and TRBJ2-3, with TRBD2 matching 8 bases. The V gene end was trimmed by 9 bases and the J gene end by 0 bases; junction bases not matched to a gene: 13. This CDR3 has 17 residues. The germline V gene encodes CDR1 KGHDR and CDR2 SFDVKD. The CDR3 DNA is TGTGCCACCCAACTAGCGGCGGGCCCTTCAAGCACAGATACGCAGTATTTT. Its translation is CATQLAAGPSSTDTQYF.

The V call is TRBV13, the J call TRBJ2-7; 9 bases align to TRBD1. The CDR3 runs 14 residues. CDR1 is PRHDT, CDR2 FYEKMQ, per germline (reference sequence). Trimming cost V 5 bases and J 4 bases; bases outside gene matches: 6. CDR3 sequence: CASSDSGTGYEQYF. CDR3 coding DNA: TGTGCCAGCAGCGACTCCGGGACAGGGTACGAGCAGTACTTC.

This clonotype was counted many times. The V and J genes are TRBV5-4 and TRBJ1-2; 9 nucleotides line up with TRBD1. This CDR3 is 14 amino acids long. V lost 4 bases to trimming and J lost 6 bases; unmatched junction nucleotides: 7. Germline loops: CDR1 SGHNT, CDR2 YYREEE (reference sequence). The CDR3 here is CASSLPTGGDGYTF. The CDR3 DNA reads TGTGCCAGCAGCCTCCCCACAGGGGGCGATGGCTACACCTTC.

The rearrangement uses TRBV20-1 and TRBJ2-1; 8 bases map to TRBD2. The CDR3 consists of 16 residues. Looked up from germline, CDR1 is DFQATT and CDR2 is SNEGSKA (reference sequence). After removal of 3 bases from V and 3 bases from J, the junction contained 10 bases not matched to a gene. CDR3 sequence (DNA): TGCAGTGCTAGGCCGATCACTAGCGGCGACTACAATGAGCAGTTCTTC. The encoded protein is CSARPITSGDYNEQFF.

The gene calls are TRBV18 and TRBJ2-1, with 9 bases aligning to TRBD1. Germline V CDR1 and CDR2: KGHSH, LQKENI. V lost 7 bases to trimming and J lost 7 bases; unmatched junction nucleotides: 11. The CDR3 has 15 residues. The CDR3 bases are TGTGCCAGCTGTTCGGGACAGGGTAGTTGGAATGAGCAGTTCTTC. This gives the protein CASCSGQGSWNEQFF. Variable domain in full (rest from reference TRBV18 and TRBJ2-1): NAGVMQNPRHLVRRRGQEARLRCSPMKGHSHVYWYRQLPEEGLKFMVYLQKENIIDESGMPKERFSAEFPKEGPSILRIQQVVRGDSAAYFCASCSGQGSWNEQFFGPGTRLTVL.

This clonotype occurred many times. The chain uses TRBV15 and TRBJ1-5; tentatively, D is TRBD1 (5 bases). This CDR3 is built from 17 residues. Trimming left V 0 bases short and J 1 base short, with 13 bases between. Germline-derived CDR1 and CDR2 are LNHNV and YYDKDF (reference sequence). Here the CDR3 DNA reads TGTGCCACCAGCAGAGATAGGGGCAGCAAAAGCAATCAGCCCCAGCATTTT. Its protein product is CATSRDRGSKSNQPQHF.

Worth noting for this clonotype: A much larger clone sits a single nucleotide away, making a read error possible. This chain links TRBV11-1 with TRBJ1-2; 8 positions match TRBD1. Germline loops: CDR1 SGHAT, CDR2 FQDESV (reference sequence). Trimming at V came to 6 bases and at J to 5 bases, leaving 11 bases not matched to a gene. This CDR3 spans 15 amino acids. The CDR3 coding sequence is TGTGCCAGCAGTGATCAGGGGGCCCTACAATATGGCTACACCTTC. It yields the protein CASSDQGALQYGYTF.